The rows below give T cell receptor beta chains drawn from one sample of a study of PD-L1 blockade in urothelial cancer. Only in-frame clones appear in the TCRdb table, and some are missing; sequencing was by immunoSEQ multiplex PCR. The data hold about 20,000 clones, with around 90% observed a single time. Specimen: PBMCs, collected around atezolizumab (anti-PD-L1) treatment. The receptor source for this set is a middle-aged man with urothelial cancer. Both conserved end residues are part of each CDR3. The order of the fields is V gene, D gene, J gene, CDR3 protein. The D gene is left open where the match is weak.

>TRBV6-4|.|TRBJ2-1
CASSPLGGTYNEQFF
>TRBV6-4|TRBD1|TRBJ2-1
CASSEGTDYNEQFF
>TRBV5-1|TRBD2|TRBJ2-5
CASSPGTSGVEYF
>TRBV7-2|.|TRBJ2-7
CASSSAYEQYF
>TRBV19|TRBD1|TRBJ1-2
CASSMGTGNGYTF
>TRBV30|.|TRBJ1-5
CAWSAPGQQNQPQHF
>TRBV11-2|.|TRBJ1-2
CASSLGFAGNYGYTF
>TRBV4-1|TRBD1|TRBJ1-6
CASSQGPGQQNSPLHF
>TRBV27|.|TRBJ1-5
CASSPSGGPYSNQPQHF
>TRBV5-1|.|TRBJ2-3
CASSLGVGGADTQYF
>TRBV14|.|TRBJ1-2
CASSQVISPHGYTF
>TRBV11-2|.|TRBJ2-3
CASSLGQLLGTDTQYF
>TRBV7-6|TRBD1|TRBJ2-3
CASSPRQGTGTDTQYF
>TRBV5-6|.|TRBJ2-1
CASSFVRSLNNEQFF
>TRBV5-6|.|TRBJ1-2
CASSLVQDGYTF
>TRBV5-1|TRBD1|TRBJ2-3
CASSVDRGTDTQYF
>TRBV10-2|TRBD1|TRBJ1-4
CASSGTGGRTNEKLFF
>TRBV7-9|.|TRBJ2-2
CASSLNGLTGELFF
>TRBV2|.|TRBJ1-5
CASSERGGNQPQHF
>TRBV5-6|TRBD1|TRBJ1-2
CASSFNRGSGYTF
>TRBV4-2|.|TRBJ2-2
CASSQETGWELFF
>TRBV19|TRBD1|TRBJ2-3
CASSAQQGYTQYF
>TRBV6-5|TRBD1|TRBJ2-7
CASSRGQGGYEQYF
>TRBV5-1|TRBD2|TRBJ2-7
CASSLEAGARYEQYF
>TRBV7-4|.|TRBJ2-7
CASSQYGQSSYEQYF
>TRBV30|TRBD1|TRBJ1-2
CAWSNLGQGIGYTF
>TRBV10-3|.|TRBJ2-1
CAISAQGRPNEQFF
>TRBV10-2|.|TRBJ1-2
CASSVGRGTYGYTF
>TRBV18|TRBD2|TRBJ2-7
CASSLLRLATTDYEQYF
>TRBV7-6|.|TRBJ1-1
CASSFLGTPQLEAFF
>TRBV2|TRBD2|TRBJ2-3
CASRPTSGSFTDTQYF
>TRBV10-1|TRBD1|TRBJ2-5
CASSEGTVQETQYF
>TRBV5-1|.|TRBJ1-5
CASSLGLGNQPQHF
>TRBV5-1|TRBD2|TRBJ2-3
CASSLTSGTDTQYF
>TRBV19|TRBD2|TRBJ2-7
CASSRGLAAYEQYF
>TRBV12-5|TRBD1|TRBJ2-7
CASAPGQGGIEQYF
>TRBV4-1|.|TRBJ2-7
CASSQERRQGGYEQYF
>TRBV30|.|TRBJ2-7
CAFGWKGAGYEQYF
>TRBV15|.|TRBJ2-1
CATSRVLGQGRKFF
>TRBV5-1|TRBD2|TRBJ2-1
CASSLELAGVGNEQFF
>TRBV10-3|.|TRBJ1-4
CATHSGQSGNEKLFF
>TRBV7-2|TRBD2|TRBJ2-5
CASSPGLAKRVETQYF
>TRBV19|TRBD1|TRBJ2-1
CASSPGGGNEQFF
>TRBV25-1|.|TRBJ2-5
CASRDTGVGEQYF
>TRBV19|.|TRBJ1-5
CASYSRTHSNQPQHF
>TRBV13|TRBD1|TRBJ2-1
CASGTLETGLYNEQFF
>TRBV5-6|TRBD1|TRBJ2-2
CASSFHLLPGQVTGELFF
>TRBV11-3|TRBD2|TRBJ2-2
CASSFERESGELFF
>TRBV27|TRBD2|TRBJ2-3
CASSWLAGGPDTQYF
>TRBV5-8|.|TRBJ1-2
CASRPDSHGYTF
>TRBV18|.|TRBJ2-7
CASSPQTHEQYF
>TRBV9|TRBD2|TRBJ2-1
CASSVGLGGASYNEQFF
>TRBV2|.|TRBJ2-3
CASPLGAASSTDTQYF
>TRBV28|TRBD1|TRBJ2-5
CASSLGADRVRETQYF
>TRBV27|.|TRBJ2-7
CASSPRQYDYEQYF